The clone carrying this TCR beta chain was recorded at least ten times. Its antigen is still unknown. Germline loops: CDR1 MNHEY, CDR2 SMNVEV (reference sequence). V was cut by 6 bases and J by 3 bases, with 18 bases left in between. This CDR3 spans 15 amino acids. These data belong to a study of regulatory T cells in long-lasting Graves disease. Study outcomes and limitations: It is possible that accuracy was reduced by the small size of the sample. Fewer public clonotypes were shared by new patients (roughly 970) than by persistent patients (around 2,800). Newly diagnosed disease favored TRBV20-1 and TRBJ2-1 over persistent disease. Patients whose Graves' disease persisted exhibited lower TCR diversity than those newly diagnosed.

Sequencing libraries for TCR beta were prepared with iRepertoire HTBI primers and Arm-PCR of CDR3 regions. TCRdb re-analysed the multiplex PCR reads in MiXCR, keeping a single row per CDR3 protein. The sample yields roughly 380,000 distinct CDR3 sequences, roughly a sixth seen once. Regarding time point: newly diagnosed GD, antithyroid drugs for less than 3 months. Generation of the TCR library employed RNA extracted from PBMCs. The V call is TRBV27, the J call TRBJ2-7, with TRBD1 as a possible D gene (5 bases). The specimen was peripheral blood mononuclear cells (PBMCs), collected at new diagnosis, from a patient treated with antithyroid drugs. The receptor was derived from a female donor with Graves disease. CDR3 protein: CASRFTDSSSYEQYF. CDR3 DNA sequence: TGTGCCAGCAGATTCACTGACAGCTCCAGCTACGAGCAGTACTTC.